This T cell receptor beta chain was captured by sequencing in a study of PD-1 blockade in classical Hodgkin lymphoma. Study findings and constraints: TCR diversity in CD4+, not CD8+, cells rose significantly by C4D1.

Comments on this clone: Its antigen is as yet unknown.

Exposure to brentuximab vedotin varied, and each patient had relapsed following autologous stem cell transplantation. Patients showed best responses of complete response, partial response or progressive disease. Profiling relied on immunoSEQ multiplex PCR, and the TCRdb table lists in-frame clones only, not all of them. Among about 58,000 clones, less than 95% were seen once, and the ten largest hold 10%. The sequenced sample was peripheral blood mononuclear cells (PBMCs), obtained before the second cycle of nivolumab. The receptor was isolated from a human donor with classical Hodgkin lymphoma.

CDR3 protein: CASSLDYEQYF. The CDR3 DNA reads TGTGCCAGCAGCTTAGACTACGAGCAGTACTTC. J is TRBJ2-7 and V is TRBV7-9, with D unclear. The CDR3 extends over 11 amino acids. The V gene's germline CDR1 is SEHNR and CDR2 FQNEAQ (reference sequence). V lost 1 base and J 3 bases, leaving 1 base between the germline ends.